The next 13 T cell receptor beta chains were all read from a single sample in a study of preoperative IRX-2 immunotherapy in early breast cancer. TCRdb keeps only in-frame clones here, not all; method: immunoSEQ multiplex PCR. Of about 89,000 clones listed, 70% to 90% are singletons. Treatment reported: preoperative locoregional IRX-2 cytokine immunotherapy. Material: tumor tissue, obtained after IRX-2 immunotherapy. These receptors came from a human donor with breast cancer.

V and J are TRBV11-3 and TRBJ1-4; D might be TRBD1 (5 bases). With 3 bases removed from V and 5 bases from J, the gap between germline ends came to 16 bases. Germline values: CDR1 SGHNT, CDR2 YENEEA. The CDR3 spans 16 residues. The CDR3 loop is CASSLWEGLENEKLFF. The CDR3 nucleotides are TGTGCCAGCAGCTTGTGGGAGGGGCTGGAGAATGAAAAACTGTTTTTT.

The V gene is TRBV25-1, the J gene TRBJ1-4; D gene ambiguous. CDR3 length: 12 residues. Germline CDR1 is MGHDK and CDR2 is SYGVNS. V dropped 8 bases and J dropped 6 bases, with 10 bases sitting between them. The CDR3 DNA reads TGTGCCAGCTCAGACTTGGATGAAAAACTGTTTTTT. As protein: CASSDLDEKLFF.

This clone occurred once. This chain uses TRBV28 with TRBJ1-1; D possibly corresponds to TRBD1 (5 bases). The CDR3 loop spans 14 amino acids. Germline CDR1 and CDR2: MDHEN and SYDVKM. The germline V and J ends were trimmed by 3 bases and 1 base, with 9 bases remaining between them. This chain's CDR3 is CASSFFGQNTEAFF. CDR3 coding DNA: TGTGCCAGCAGTTTCTTCGGACAGAACACTGAAGCTTTCTTT.

The chain joins TRBV6-8 to TRBJ2-7; perhaps TRBD1 as D (6 bases). Trimming took 6 bases from V and 2 from J, leaving 11 bases between them. The length of the CDR3 is 13 residues. The germline V gene has CDR1 MNHGY and CDR2 SAAAGT. The CDR3 DNA reads as TGTGCCAGCAGGAACAGGGTTGCCTACGAGCAGTACTTC. Translating it yields CASRNRVAYEQYF.

The V call is TRBV14, the J call TRBJ2-1; TRBD1 might be the D (6 bases). Trimming removed 0 bases at V and 9 bases at J, with 24 bases between. This CDR3 is 18 amino acids long. The V gene's germline CDR1 is SGHDN and CDR2 FVKESK. In nucleotides, the CDR3 is TGTGCCAGCAGCCAAGAGTTCGGGGCGGTAGTAGGGGGTAGTGAGCAGTTCTTC. It specifies CASSQEFGAVVGGSEQFF. Filled out from reference TRBV14 and TRBJ2-1, the complete variable domain reads EAGVTQFPSHSVIEKGQTVTLRCDPISGHDNLYWYRRVMGKEIKFLLHFVKESKQDESGMPNNRFLAERTGGTYSTLKVQPAELEDSGVYFCASSQEFGAVVGGSEQFFGPGTRLTVL.

The gene calls are TRBV14 and TRBJ2-7; 12 nucleotides agree with TRBD2. The CDR3 extends over 16 amino acids. In germline, CDR1 is SGHDN, CDR2 FVKESK. V trimming: 5 bases; J trimming: 6 bases; junction bases outside the gene matches: 11. CDR3 nucleotides: TGTGCCAGCAGCTCGCGGACTAGCGGGGTGATGGGCGAGCAGTACTTC. Translated: CASSSRTSGVMGEQYF.

The chain is built from TRBV30 and TRBJ2-7, with 10 positions matching TRBD1. Germline V lookup: CDR1 GTSNPN, CDR2 SVGIG (reference sequence). The CDR3 extends over 13 amino acids. The V and J ends lost 5 bases and 1 base, in that order; junction bases with no gene match: 2. The CDR3 nucleotides read TGTGCCTGGTGGACAGGGGGGTCCTACGAGCAGTACTTC. The encoded protein is CAWWTGGSYEQYF.

Only one count was recorded for this clone. The chain employs TRBV15 and TRBJ2-1; TRBD2 matches 11 bases. Germline V gene lookup returns CDR1 LNHNV and CDR2 YYDKDF (reference sequence). V lost 5 bases, J lost 8 bases, and 20 bases stayed unmatched. This CDR3 spans 19 amino acids. DNA for the CDR3: TGTGCCACCAGCCCACGAGACCTTAGTAGCGGGGGGGCCACAGATGAGCAGTTCTTC. Translation gives CATSPRDLSSGGATDEQFF.

The chain links TRBV14 to TRBJ1-2; D is unresolved. Per germline, CDR1 SGHDN and CDR2 FVKESK. The CDR3 extends over 13 amino acids. V gave up 4 bases and J gave up 3 bases, with 9 bases separating them. The CDR3 coding sequence is TGTGCCAGCAGCCCCGGGCAGGACTATGGCTACACCTTC. Protein sequence: CASSPGQDYGYTF.

In regard to this clone: An uncertain or unread base leads to its residue being written X. V gene TRBV6-8 combines with J gene TRBJ1-1; 7 nucleotides match TRBD1. Trimming cost V 2 bases and J 1 base; bases outside gene matches: 1. CDR1 is MNHGY, CDR2 SAAAGT, per germline. The CDR3 contains 14 residues. CDR3 DNA: TGTGCCAGCAGTTACGGGACAGYGAACACTGAAGCTTTCTTT. As protein: CASSYGTXNTEAFF.

Comment on this clone: The read stops 1 residue short of the end of the CDR3; the missing end is completed from the germline J gene. The V and J genes are TRBV6-1 and TRBJ2-5; TRBD2 matches at 9 bases. The CDR3 spans 17 residues. After removal of 0 bases from V and 5 bases from J, the junction contained 10 bases not matched to a gene. The germline gives CDR1 MNHNS, CDR2 SASEGT. CDR3 DNA, as far as it was read: TGTGCCAGCAGTGAAGCAAAGCTAGCGGGAAGAGGGGAGACCCAGTAC. It yields the protein CASSEAKLAGRGETQY. The complete CDR3 sequence is CASSEAKLAGRGETQYF.

The J gene is TRBJ2-7, the V gene TRBV18; D perhaps matches TRBD2 (6 bases). The germline V gene has CDR1 KGHSH and CDR2 LQKENI. CDR3 length: 14 residues. V lost 1 base and J 6 bases, leaving 13 bases between the germline ends. CDR3 bases: TGTGCCAGCTCACCACGTCGGGAGTTGGGCGAGCAGTACTTC. Translation: CASSPRRELGEQYF.

The rearrangement joins TRBV18 to TRBJ2-2, with unresolved D. Germline CDR1 and CDR2: KGHSH and LQKENI. V was pared by 2 bases and J by 2 bases, with 15 bases between. The CDR3 is made up of 17 amino acids. CDR3 amino acids: CASSPSQGAFNTGELFF. In nucleotides, the CDR3 is TGTGCCAGCTCACCAAGTCAAGGTGCCTTTAACACCGGGGAGCTGTTTTTT.